This T cell receptor beta chain was observed in a study of blood T cells in healthy people across ages. This clonotype appeared many times. The V gene's germline CDR1 is KGHSH and CDR2 LQKENI. The CDR3 covers 14 residues. Trimming removed 4 bases from V and 7 bases from J, with 14 bases in between. Primers used in a second PCR of roughly 7 to 12 cycles were a sample-barcoded 5' primer and a J-beta primer mix. TCRdb passed the 5' RACE reads through MiXCR, listing each CDR3 protein once. The profile covers hundreds of thousands of distinct CDR3 sequences, with 32% appearing a single time and over 15% taken by the ten largest.

The V and J genes are TRBV18 and TRBJ1-5; D may be TRBD1 (6 bases). The sequenced sample consisted of blood. This sequence originates from a woman at least 80 years old in good health. CDR3 amino acids: CASSQGGLGQPQHF. CDR3 nucleotide sequence: TGTGCCAGCTCACAGGGGGGGTTGGGCCAGCCCCAGCATTTT. Full variable domain (rest looked up from reference TRBV18 and TRBJ1-5): NAGVMQNPRHLVRRRGQEARLRCSPMKGHSHVYWYRQLPEEGLKFMVYLQKENIIDESGMPKERFSAEFPKEGPSILRIQQVVRGDSAAYFCASSQGGLGQPQHFGDGTRLSIL.